The present T cell receptor (beta chain) was sequenced within a study of identical twins. Study-level findings and limits: Insertion counts were lower in abundant cord blood beta clonotypes, a trend that memory repertoires did not show. Rather than following the same donors, the conclusions depended on cross-sectional statistical analysis. There is a chance that invariant MAIT and iNKT cells partially muddied zero-insertion analyses.

MiXCR, run by TCRdb on the 5' RACE reads, gives a single entry per CDR3 protein. The data show hundreds of thousands of distinct CDR3 sequences, around 12% seen once. Healthy Caucasians supplied all donations. This clonotype was seen a few times. The antigen remains unidentified. Germline CDR1 reads LGHDT; CDR2 reads YNNKEL (reference sequence). The CDR3 loop spans 15 amino acids. V dropped 4 bases and J dropped 0 bases, with 13 bases sitting between them. This sample was shared with a second study, whose subject was yellow fever vaccine responses in identical twins.

Specimen: PBMCs. This chain joins TRBV3-1 and TRBJ2-7; D perhaps matches TRBD2 (5 bases). This clonotype was sampled from a woman aged 18-29 years in good health. The CDR3 protein is CASSRGISNSYEQYF. The CDR3, as DNA: TGTGCCAGCAGCCGAGGGATCTCCAACTCCTACGAGCAGTACTTC.